One sample yielded the 3 T cell receptor beta chains listed below, sequenced in a study of regulatory T cells in long-lasting Graves disease (dated by TCRdb to the early 2020s). Read against the paper, the sample's time point label means: persistent/refractory GD, antithyroid drugs over 5 years with positive TRAb. For both TCR sequencing and RNA sequencing, RNA was extracted from PBMCs using TRIzol. The method was multiplex PCR. These reads were obtained on an Illumina HiSeq 4000. To build TCR beta libraries, CDR3 regions were amplified by Arm-PCR using iRepertoire HTBI primers. Using fastp at Q25 and MiXCR, TCRdb reprocessed the public reads and kept productive beta chains. Under each unique CDR3 protein, matching rows form one entry showing the most common genes and DNA. The sample includes under 350,000 distinct CDR3 sequences, with 20% to 25% observed a single time. The ten top clones hold roughly 56% of the sample.

Sequencing was performed on peripheral blood mononuclear cells (PBMCs), taken when the disease was refractory, from a patient treated with antithyroid drugs. The receptors originated from a female donor with Graves disease.

This chain uses TRBV6-2 or TRBV6-3 with TRBJ1-2; D is undetermined. This CDR3 comprises 12 residues. The V gene lost 7 bases and the J gene lost 8 bases, with 14 bases spanning the gap. Germline CDR1 is MNHEY and CDR2 is SVGEGT. CDR3 sequence (DNA): TGTGCCAGCACCCCAAAACGCTGGGGCTACACCTTC. This gives the protein CASTPKRWGYTF.

The chain carries TRBV28 and TRBJ2-2; 11 bases align to TRBD2. The junction had 8 bases not matched to a gene; V was cut back by 6 bases and J by 5 bases. The V gene's germline CDR1 is MDHEN and CDR2 SYDVKM. CDR3 length: 16 residues. The CDR3 loop is CASSPGLAARTGELFF. In nucleotides, the CDR3 is TGTGCCAGCAGCCCGGGACTAGCGGCTCGAACCGGGGAGCTGTTTTTT.

The V call is TRBV9, the J call TRBJ2-7, with TRBD2 matching 12 bases. Germline V gives CDR1 SGDLS, CDR2 YYNGEE. J was trimmed by 3 bases and V by 4 bases; bases with no gene match: 8. There are 16 residues in the CDR3. This chain's CDR3 is CASSLGTSGYNYEQYF. For the CDR3, the DNA is TGTGCCAGCAGCCTTGGGACTAGCGGGTACAACTACGAGCAGTACTTC.